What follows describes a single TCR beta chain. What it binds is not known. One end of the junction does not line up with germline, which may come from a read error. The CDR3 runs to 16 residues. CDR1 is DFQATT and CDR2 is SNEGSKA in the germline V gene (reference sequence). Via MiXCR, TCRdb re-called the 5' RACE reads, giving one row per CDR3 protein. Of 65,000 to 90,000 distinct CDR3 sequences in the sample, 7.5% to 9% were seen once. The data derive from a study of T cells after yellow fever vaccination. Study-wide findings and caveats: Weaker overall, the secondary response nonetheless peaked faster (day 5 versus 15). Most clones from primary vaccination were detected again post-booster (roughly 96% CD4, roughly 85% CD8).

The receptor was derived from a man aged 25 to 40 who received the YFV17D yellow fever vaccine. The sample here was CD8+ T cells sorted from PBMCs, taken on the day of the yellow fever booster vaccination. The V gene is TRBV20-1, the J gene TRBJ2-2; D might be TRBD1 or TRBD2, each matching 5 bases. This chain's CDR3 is CCASTPGPSRTGELFF. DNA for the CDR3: TGCTGTGCTAGTACACCGGGACCATCGAGGACCGGGGAGCTGTTTTTT.